Here is one TCR beta chain with its context. The record originates from a study of blood T cell repertoires in COVID-19. V lost 4 bases and J lost 8, with 8 bases in between. Looked up from germline, CDR1 is LNHDA and CDR2 is SQIVND (reference sequence). This CDR3 has 12 residues. The method was immunoSEQ multiplex PCR; TCRdb's version includes in-frame clones alone and lacks a portion of them. The sample holds 200,000 to 250,000 clones, nearly 90% seen once. The sequence was obtained from a woman younger than 35 who had recovered from COVID-19. This chain joins TRBV19 and TRBJ1-4; D unclear. Material for sequencing was peripheral blood. DNA for the CDR3: TGTGCCAGTAGTACTACCGAGGAAAAACTGTTTTTT. This encodes CASSTTEEKLFF.